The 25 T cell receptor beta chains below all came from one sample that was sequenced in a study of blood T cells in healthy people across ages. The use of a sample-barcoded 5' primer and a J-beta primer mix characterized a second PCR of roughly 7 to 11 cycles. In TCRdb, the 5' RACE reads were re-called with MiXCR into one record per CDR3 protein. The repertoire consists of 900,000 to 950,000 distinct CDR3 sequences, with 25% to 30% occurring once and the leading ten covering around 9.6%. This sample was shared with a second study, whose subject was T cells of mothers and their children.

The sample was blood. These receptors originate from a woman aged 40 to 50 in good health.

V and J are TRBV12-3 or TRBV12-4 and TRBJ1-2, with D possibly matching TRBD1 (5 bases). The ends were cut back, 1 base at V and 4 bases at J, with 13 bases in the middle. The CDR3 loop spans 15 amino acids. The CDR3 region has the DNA TGTGCCAGCAGTTTAGAGGCCGCAGGGTCCTATGGCTACACCTTC. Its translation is CASSLEAAGSYGYTF.

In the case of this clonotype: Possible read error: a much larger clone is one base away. For the CDR3, the DNA is TGTGTCAGCAGTTTAAATCGCCGGAGCACCTTC. This encodes CVSSLNRRSTF. V usage is TRBV12-3 or TRBV12-4 and J usage is TRBJ1-2; unclear D gene. This CDR3 region has 11 residues.

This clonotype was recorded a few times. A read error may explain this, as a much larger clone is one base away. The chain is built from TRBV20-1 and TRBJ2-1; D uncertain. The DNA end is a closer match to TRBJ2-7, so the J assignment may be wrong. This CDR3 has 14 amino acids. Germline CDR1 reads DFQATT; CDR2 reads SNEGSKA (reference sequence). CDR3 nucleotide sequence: TGCAGTGCTAGAAATTTAGACAACTACAATGAGCAGTACTTC. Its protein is CSARNLDNYNEQYF.

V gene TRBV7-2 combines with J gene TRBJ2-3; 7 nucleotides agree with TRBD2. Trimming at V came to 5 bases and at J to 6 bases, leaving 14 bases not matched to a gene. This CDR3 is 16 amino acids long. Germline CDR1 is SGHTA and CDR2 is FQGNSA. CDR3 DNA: TGTGCCAGCAGCCGGCCAGCGGGGAGCGGCTGGGATACGCAGTATTTT. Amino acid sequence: CASSRPAGSGWDTQYF.

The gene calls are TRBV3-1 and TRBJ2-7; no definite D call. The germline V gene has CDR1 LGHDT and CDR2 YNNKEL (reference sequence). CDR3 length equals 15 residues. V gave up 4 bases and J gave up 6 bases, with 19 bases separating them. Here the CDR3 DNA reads TGTGCCAGCAGCCTCGGTTACTCAATGGACCTCGAGCAGTACTTC. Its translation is CASSLGYSMDLEQYF.

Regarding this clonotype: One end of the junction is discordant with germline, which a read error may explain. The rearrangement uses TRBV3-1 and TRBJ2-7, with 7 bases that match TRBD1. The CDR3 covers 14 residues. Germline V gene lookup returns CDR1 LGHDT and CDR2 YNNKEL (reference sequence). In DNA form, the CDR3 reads TGTGCCAGCAGCCAAGGGCCCAGGGGGTACGGGCAGTACTTC. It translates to CASSQGPRGYGQYF.

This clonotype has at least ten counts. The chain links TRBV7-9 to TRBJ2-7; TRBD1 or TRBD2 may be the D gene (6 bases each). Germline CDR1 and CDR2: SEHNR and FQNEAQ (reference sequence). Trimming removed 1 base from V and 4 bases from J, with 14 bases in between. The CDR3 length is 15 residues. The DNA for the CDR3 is TGTGCCAGCAGCTTAGGGGCGGTAGGGGGGTACGAGCAGTACTTC. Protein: CASSLGAVGGYEQYF.

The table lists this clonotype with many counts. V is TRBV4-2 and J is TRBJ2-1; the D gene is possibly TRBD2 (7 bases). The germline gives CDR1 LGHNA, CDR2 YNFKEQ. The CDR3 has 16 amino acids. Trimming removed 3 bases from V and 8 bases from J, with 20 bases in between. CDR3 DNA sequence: TGTGCCAGCAGCCAGGGCGATGGTGGGGGGGCTTATGAGCAGTTCTTC. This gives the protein CASSQGDGGGAYEQFF.

CDR3 protein: CASSEALGQAKGYTF. Written as DNA, the CDR3 is TGTGCCAGCAGTGAAGCACTGGGACAGGCTAAGGGCTACACCTTC. The rearrangement joins TRBV6-1 to TRBJ1-2, with 8 bases identical to TRBD1. The CDR3 covers 15 residues. V lost 0 bases and J lost 8; bases outside the gene matches: 8. Germline V gene sequence: CDR1 MNHNS, CDR2 SASEGT.

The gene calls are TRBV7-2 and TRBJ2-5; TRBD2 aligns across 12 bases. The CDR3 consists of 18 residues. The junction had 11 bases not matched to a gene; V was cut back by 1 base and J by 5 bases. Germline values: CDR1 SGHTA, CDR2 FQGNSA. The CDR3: CASSLVPTSGGQWETQYF. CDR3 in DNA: TGTGCCAGCAGCTTAGTTCCGACTAGCGGGGGACAGTGGGAGACCCAGTACTTC.

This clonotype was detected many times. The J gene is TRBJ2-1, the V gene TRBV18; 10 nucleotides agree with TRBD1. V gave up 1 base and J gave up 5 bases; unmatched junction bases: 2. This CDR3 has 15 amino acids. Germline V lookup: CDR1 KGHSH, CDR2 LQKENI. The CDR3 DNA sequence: TGTGCCAGCTCACCACTGGGACAGGGGAACAATGAGCAGTTCTTC. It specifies CASSPLGQGNNEQFF.

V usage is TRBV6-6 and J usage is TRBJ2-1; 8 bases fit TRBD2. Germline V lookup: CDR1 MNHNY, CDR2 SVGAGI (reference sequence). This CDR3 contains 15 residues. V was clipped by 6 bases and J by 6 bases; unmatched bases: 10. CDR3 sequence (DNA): TGTGCCAGCAGGTCTCGGGGGGGCGATTCCAATGAGCAGTTCTTC. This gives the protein CASRSRGGDSNEQFF.

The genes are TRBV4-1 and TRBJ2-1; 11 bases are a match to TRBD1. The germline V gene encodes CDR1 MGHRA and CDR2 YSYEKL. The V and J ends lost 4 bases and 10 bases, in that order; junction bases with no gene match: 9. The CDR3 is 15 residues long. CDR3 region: CASSRRGQGDDEQFF. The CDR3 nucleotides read TGCGCCAGCAGCCGCAGGGGACAGGGGGACGACGAGCAGTTCTTC.

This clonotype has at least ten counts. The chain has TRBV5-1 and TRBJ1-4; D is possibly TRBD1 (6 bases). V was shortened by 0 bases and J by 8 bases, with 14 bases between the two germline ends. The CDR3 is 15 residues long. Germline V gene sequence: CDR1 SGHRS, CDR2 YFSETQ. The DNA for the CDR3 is TGCGCCAGCAGCTTGGATACAGGGAAGGGGGAAAAACTGTTTTTT. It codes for CASSLDTGKGEKLFF.

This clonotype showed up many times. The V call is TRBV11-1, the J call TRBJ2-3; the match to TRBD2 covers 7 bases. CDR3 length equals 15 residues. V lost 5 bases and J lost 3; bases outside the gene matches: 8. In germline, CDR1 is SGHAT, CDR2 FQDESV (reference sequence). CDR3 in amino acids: CASSPSGATTDTQYF. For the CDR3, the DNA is TGTGCCAGCAGCCCGAGCGGGGCCACGACAGATACGCAGTATTTT.

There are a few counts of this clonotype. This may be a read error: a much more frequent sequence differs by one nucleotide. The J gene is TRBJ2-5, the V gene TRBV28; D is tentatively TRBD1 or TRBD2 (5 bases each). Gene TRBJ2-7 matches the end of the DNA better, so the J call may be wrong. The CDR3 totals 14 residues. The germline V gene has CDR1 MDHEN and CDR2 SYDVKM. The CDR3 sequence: CASSWGSTPYEQYF. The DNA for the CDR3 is TGTGCCAGCAGTTGGGGGTCCACCCCATACGAGCAGTACTTC.

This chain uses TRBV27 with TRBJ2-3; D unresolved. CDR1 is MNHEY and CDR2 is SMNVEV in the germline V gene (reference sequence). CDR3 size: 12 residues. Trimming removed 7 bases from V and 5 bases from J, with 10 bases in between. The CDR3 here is CASTPDGDTQYF. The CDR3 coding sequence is TGTGCCAGCACCCCTGACGGAGATACGCAGTATTTT.

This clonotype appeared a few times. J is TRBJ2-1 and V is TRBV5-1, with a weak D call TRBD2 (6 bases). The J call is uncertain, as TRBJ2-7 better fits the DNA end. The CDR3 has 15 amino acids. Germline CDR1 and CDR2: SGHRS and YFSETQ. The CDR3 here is CASTESGGRDNEQYF. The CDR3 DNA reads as TGCGCCAGCACCGAAAGCGGAGGGCGAGACAATGAGCAGTACTTC.

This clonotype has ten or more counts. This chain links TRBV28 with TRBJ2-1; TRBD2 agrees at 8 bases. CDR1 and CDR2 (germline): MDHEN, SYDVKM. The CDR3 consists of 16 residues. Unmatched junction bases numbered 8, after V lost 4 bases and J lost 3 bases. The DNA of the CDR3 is TGTGCCAGCAGTTCGCCGGTAGCGGGAAACTACAATGAGCAGTTCTTC. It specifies CASSSPVAGNYNEQFF.

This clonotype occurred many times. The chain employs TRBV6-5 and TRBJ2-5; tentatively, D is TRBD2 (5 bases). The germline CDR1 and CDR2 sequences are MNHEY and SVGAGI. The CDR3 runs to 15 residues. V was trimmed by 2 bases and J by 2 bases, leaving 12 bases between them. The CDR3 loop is CASSYAPSPQETQYF. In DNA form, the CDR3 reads TGTGCCAGCAGTTACGCGCCTAGCCCACAAGAGACCCAGTACTTC.

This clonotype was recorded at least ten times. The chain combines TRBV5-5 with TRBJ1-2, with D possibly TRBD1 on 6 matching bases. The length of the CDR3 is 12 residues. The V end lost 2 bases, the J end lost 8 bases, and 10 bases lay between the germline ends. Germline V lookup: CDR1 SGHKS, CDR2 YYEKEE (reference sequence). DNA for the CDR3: TGTGCCAGCAGCTTAGACAGGACCGGCTACACCTTC. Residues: CASSLDRTGYTF.

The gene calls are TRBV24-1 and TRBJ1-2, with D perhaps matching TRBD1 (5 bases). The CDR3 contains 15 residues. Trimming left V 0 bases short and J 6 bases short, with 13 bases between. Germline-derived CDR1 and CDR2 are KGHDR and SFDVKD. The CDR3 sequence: CATSDLSGPGHGYTF. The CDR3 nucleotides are TGTGCCACCAGTGATTTGTCGGGACCGGGCCATGGCTACACCTTC.

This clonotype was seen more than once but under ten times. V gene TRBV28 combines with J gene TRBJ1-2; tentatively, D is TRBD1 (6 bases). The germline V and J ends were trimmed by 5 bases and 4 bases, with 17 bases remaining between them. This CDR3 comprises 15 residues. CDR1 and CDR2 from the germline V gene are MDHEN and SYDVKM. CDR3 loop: CASSAQAGGLYGYTF. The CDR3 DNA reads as TGTGCCAGCAGTGCCCAGGCCGGGGGCCTCTATGGCTACACCTTC.

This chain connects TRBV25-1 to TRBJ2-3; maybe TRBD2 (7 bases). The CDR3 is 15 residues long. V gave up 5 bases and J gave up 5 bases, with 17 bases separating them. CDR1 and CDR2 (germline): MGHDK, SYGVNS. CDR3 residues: CASSYRGALQDTQYF. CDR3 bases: TGTGCCAGCAGTTACCGGGGGGCCCTTCAAGATACGCAGTATTTT.

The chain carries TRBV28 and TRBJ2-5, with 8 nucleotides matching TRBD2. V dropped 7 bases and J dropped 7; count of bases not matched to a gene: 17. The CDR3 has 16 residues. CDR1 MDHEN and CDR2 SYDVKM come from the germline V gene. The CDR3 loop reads CASNPLAGPERGTQYF. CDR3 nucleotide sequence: TGTGCCAGCAACCCTCTAGCGGGCCCTGAGCGGGGGACCCAGTACTTC.